This passage covers 5 T cell receptor beta chains from one sample sequenced in a study of cytomegalovirus exposure and HLA in healthy donors. Primers included in the PCR were 60 Vbeta and 13 Jbeta primers. Clones were sequenced by immunoSEQ multiplex PCR, and TCRdb holds only the in-frame ones, with some missing. The table lists some 150,000 clones, 60% to 85% of them singletons. Sequencing used PBMCs. These TCRs come from a man aged 18 to 30 in good health and CMV-seronegative.

This chain links TRBV7-2 with TRBJ2-7; a weak D match, TRBD2 (6 bases). CDR3 length: 14 residues. CDR1 SGHTA and CDR2 FQGNSA come from the germline V gene. The ends were cut back, 2 bases at V and 5 bases at J, with 13 bases in the middle. CDR3 nucleotide sequence: TGTGCCAGCAGCTTAACGGGAGTCGCCCACGAGCAGTACTTC. This sequence encodes CASSLTGVAHEQYF.

The chain carries TRBV27 and TRBJ2-1; a weak D match, TRBD1 (6 bases). CDR1 MNHEY and CDR2 SMNVEV come from the germline V gene (reference sequence). Trimming took off 0 bases at V and 7 bases at J, with 7 bases between the two ends. The CDR3 spans 13 residues. DNA of the CDR3: TGTGCCAGCAGTTTATCTCAGGGGAATGAGCAGTTCTTC. This codes for CASSLSQGNEQFF.

This clone was detected only a few times. A junction end diverges from the germline sequence, so it may reflect a read error. The chain links TRBV10-2 to TRBJ1-4; no clear D. Germline-derived CDR1 and CDR2 are WSHSY and SAAADI. This CDR3 is built from 13 residues. The CDR3 DNA sequence: TGCGCCAGCAGTGAGGGGTTTGCGAGGGCTTTTTATTTT. Translation gives CASSEGFARAFYF.

CDR3 residues: CASRADGYNQPQHF. The CDR3 region has the DNA TGTGCCAGCAGAGCGGACGGGTACAATCAGCCCCAGCATTTT. The chain carries TRBV2 and TRBJ1-5; D is ambiguous. Germline assignment: CDR1 SNHLY and CDR2 FYNNEI. CDR3 size: 14 residues. Between the trimmed V and J ends, which lost 6 bases and 3 bases, there was a span of 12 bases.

The rearrangement uses TRBV11-3 and TRBJ2-7; a weak D match, TRBD1 (6 bases). CDR1 is SGHNT, CDR2 YENEEA, per germline. V was trimmed by 5 bases and J by 8 bases, leaving 16 bases between them. The CDR3 runs 13 residues. The CDR3 region has the DNA TGTGCCAGCAGCCAAGGGTGGGGGCCGAAGCAGTACTTC. Protein product: CASSQGWGPKQYF.